Below, 27 T cell receptor beta chains from the same sample are listed, as sequenced in a study of T cells in Graves' hyperthyroidism and ophthalmopathy. What was amplified from RNA transcripts were TCR beta CDR3 regions. The HTBI primer set was used in a first-round RT-PCR of the TCR CDR3. Via MiXCR, TCRdb re-called the multiplex PCR reads, giving one row per CDR3 protein. The table includes 600,000 or so distinct CDR3 sequences, about 45% detected once. Input material: peripheral blood or thyroid tissue (not recorded which). The receptors shown here come from a woman aged 18-30 years with Graves' hyperthyroidism.

This clonotype occurred many times. The chain couples TRBV29-1 to TRBJ2-2; no clear D gene. The CDR3 length is 13 residues. Germline V gene data show CDR1 as SQVTM and CDR2 as ANQGSEA. The V end was cut by 4 bases, the J end by 4 bases, with 10 bases between. The CDR3: CSVVFFPTGELFF. The CDR3 DNA follows: TGCAGCGTTGTTTTCTTCCCCACCGGGGAGCTGTTTTTT.

The rearrangement links TRBV7-3 to TRBJ1-2, with D possibly matching TRBD1 (5 bases). In germline, CDR1 is SGHTA, CDR2 FQGTGA. This CDR3 contains 13 residues. V was clipped by 5 bases and J by 4 bases, with 11 bases between them. CDR3: CASSRQRSYGYTF. The CDR3 coding sequence is TGTGCCAGCAGCCGACAGAGATCCTATGGCTACACCTTC. The full variable domain, in which reference TRBV7-3 and TRBJ1-2 provide the parts outside the CDR3, is GAGVSQTPSNKVTEKGKYVELRCDPISGHTALYWYRQSLGQGPEFLIYFQGTGAADDSGLPNDRFFAVRPEGSVSTLKIQRTERGDSAVYLCASSRQRSYGYTFGSGTRLTVV.

This clonotype was counted at least ten times. J is TRBJ2-2 and V is TRBV7-3; D might be TRBD1 (6 bases). From germline, CDR1 is SGHTA and CDR2 FQGTGA. The CDR3 is 13 residues long. The V end lost 5 bases, the J end lost 4 bases, and 8 bases lay between the germline ends. The CDR3 here is CASSPQGTGELFF. The CDR3 nucleotides read TGTGCCAGCAGCCCACAGGGCACCGGGGAGCTGTTTTTT.

The chain joins TRBV19 to TRBJ1-4; 8 bases fit TRBD1. CDR1 LNHDA and CDR2 SQIVND come from the germline V gene (reference sequence). V shed 3 bases and J 8 bases; nucleotides not matched to a gene: 8. This CDR3 contains 15 residues. The CDR3 region has the DNA TGTGCCAGTAGTATCTGGACAGGGCTGAGGGAAAAACTGTTTTTT. Residues: CASSIWTGLREKLFF.

CDR3 amino acids: CASSYGPGASEAFF. CDR3 bases: TGTGCCAGCAGTTACGGCCCGGGGGCGTCTGAAGCTTTCTTT. The rearrangement uses TRBV6-2 or TRBV6-3 and TRBJ1-1, with D possibly TRBD1 on 6 matching bases. Trimming took off 2 bases at V and 6 bases at J, with 13 bases between the two ends. This CDR3 has 14 amino acids. Germline loops: CDR1 MNHEY, CDR2 SVGEGT.

This chain uses TRBV25-1 with TRBJ1-2; the D is unclear. The CDR3 covers 12 residues. CDR1 is MGHDK, CDR2 SYGVNS, per germline. CDR3 protein: CASGSRLGGYTF. As DNA, the CDR3 is TGTGCTAGTGGCAGTCGGCTGGGTGGCTACACCTTC.

This sequence joins TRBV10-3 and TRBJ1-6; no definite D call. Trimming cost V 7 bases and J 7 bases, with 8 bases left between them. CDR3 size: 12 residues. The V gene's germline CDR1 is ENHRY and CDR2 SYGVKD. The CDR3 DNA is TGTGCCATCAAGACGGGGAATTCACCCCTCCACTTT. Residues: CAIKTGNSPLHF.

Concerning this clonotype itself: Given a much more abundant clone one base away, this may be a read error. The chain is built from TRBV11-2 and TRBJ1-5; no clear D. The CDR3 spans 13 residues. Germline V lookup: CDR1 SGHAT, CDR2 FQNNGV. The CDR3 protein is CASGLVWGQPQHF. The CDR3 coding sequence is TGTGCCAGCGGCTTAGTCTGGGGTCAGCCCCAGCATTTT.

The table lists this clonotype with a few counts. The chain combines TRBV29-1 with TRBJ1-4; D unresolved. Germline V gene lookup returns CDR1 SQVTM and CDR2 ANQGSEA. Trimming pared 7 bases from V and 3 bases from J, leaving 15 bases between. This CDR3 has 14 amino acids. The CDR3 DNA reads as TGCAGCGCGTATAATCTTCCATCTAATGAAAAACTGTTTTTT. Translated: CSAYNLPSNEKLFF.

The chain carries TRBV7-7 and TRBJ2-5, with D maybe TRBD2 (5 bases). V was pared by 3 bases and J by 0 bases, with 8 bases between. Germline loops: CDR1 SSHAT, CDR2 FNYEAQ (reference sequence). The CDR3 loop spans 14 amino acids. CDR3 DNA: TGTGCCAGCAGCTTTGACGGGGACCAAGAGACCCAGTACTTC. It specifies CASSFDGDQETQYF.

The genes are TRBV20-1 and TRBJ1-6; D is possibly TRBD1 (6 bases). Trimming took off 6 bases at V and 6 bases at J, with 15 bases between the two ends. CDR1 and CDR2 (germline): DFQATT, SNEGSKA (reference sequence). The CDR3 extends over 14 amino acids. The CDR3 DNA sequence: TGCAGTGCAAAAATCGGACAGATTAATTCACCCCTCCACTTT. Protein sequence: CSAKIGQINSPLHF.

This clonotype was seen more than once but under ten times. The chain employs TRBV27 and TRBJ1-5; D may be TRBD1 (5 bases). V lost 3 bases to trimming and J lost 4 bases, with 10 bases between them. Per the germline V gene, CDR1 is MNHEY and CDR2 is SMNVEV (reference sequence). The CDR3 spans 14 residues. DNA for the CDR3: TGTGCCAGCAGTTTGGTAGGGGATAATCAGCCCCAGCATTTT. Translation gives CASSLVGDNQPQHF.

In its sample, this clonotype was seen many times. The CDR3 sequence is CASSDIGGRSTNSPLHF. For the CDR3, the DNA is TGTGCCAGCAGTGACATTGGGGGGAGGTCAACCAATTCACCCCTCCACTTT. The chain joins TRBV25-1 to TRBJ1-6; TRBD1 is a possible D gene (5 bases). V was clipped by 3 bases and J by 7 bases, with 19 bases between them. CDR3 length equals 17 residues. Germline values: CDR1 MGHDK, CDR2 SYGVNS.

The chain combines TRBV24-1 with TRBJ2-3; 12 nucleotides match TRBD2. Germline V gives CDR1 KGHDR, CDR2 SFDVKD. Trimming took 3 bases from V and 11 from J; bases not matched to a gene: 14. The CDR3 is 17 residues long. The chain's CDR3 is CATSDPRTSGITNEQYF. Here the CDR3 DNA reads TGTGCCACCAGTGATCCAAGGACTAGCGGGATTACCAATGAGCAGTATTTT.

This clonotype turned up a few times. This chain joins TRBV9 and TRBJ1-5; TRBD1 agrees at 7 bases. CDR3 length: 15 amino acids. From germline, CDR1 is SGDLS and CDR2 YYNGEE. The trim removed 4 bases at V and 3 bases at J, leaving 7 bases unmatched. CDR3 nucleotides: TGTGCCAGCAGCCCAGGGGGAAGGTTCAATCAGCCCCAGCATTTT. Translation gives CASSPGGRFNQPQHF.

To note about this clonotype: Because the CDR3 is missing its conserved closing phenylalanine or tryptophan, this is likely a read error. It is unclear where the CDR3 begins or ends on the DNA, so no DNA is shown, and the CDR3 is as TCRdb lists it. The V gene is TRBV5-1, the J gene TRBJ1-1. The CDR3 comprises 15 residues, both ends counted. The germline gives CDR1 SGHRS, CDR2 YFSETQ. This CDR3 reads CASSLALDLGTEASS.

Many counts were recorded for this clonotype. The CDR3 sequence: CATSDNHYGYTF. As DNA, the CDR3 is TGTGCCACCAGTGATAACCACTATGGCTACACCTTC. V and J are TRBV24-1 and TRBJ1-2; D call uncertain. The CDR3 totals 12 residues. V was clipped by 3 bases and J by 3 bases, with 4 bases between them. Germline CDR1 reads KGHDR; CDR2 reads SFDVKD.

V and J are TRBV12-3 or TRBV12-4 and TRBJ1-4; D is possibly TRBD1 (5 bases). The V gene lost 4 bases and the J gene lost 4 bases, with 16 bases spanning the gap. The CDR3 is 16 amino acids. The CDR3 region has the DNA TGTGCCAGCAGTTCCGCAGCCGCGGGGGGTAATGAAAAACTGTTTTTT. This translates into CASSSAAAGGNEKLFF.

The chain links TRBV19 to TRBJ1-5; D is unclear. The CDR3 spans 15 residues. Trimming left V 8 bases short and J 1 base short, with 15 bases between. Germline CDR1 reads LNHDA; CDR2 reads SQIVND (reference sequence). The CDR3 nucleotides read TGTGCCAGTTCCCGCGCAGCCCACAGCAATCAGCCCCAGCATTTT. It specifies CASSRAAHSNQPQHF.

The table lists this clonotype with a count of one. V usage is TRBV15 and J usage is TRBJ1-2; D is ambiguous. The CDR3 runs 13 residues. Between the trimmed V and J ends, which lost 0 bases and 7 bases, there was a span of 9 bases. Germline CDR1 LNHNV, CDR2 YYDKDF (reference sequence). CDR3 coding DNA: TGTGCCACCAGCAGAGATCAGGTGGCTGGCTACACCTTC. Its protein is CATSRDQVAGYTF.

With regard to this clonotype: A much larger clone sits a single nucleotide away, making a read error possible. The chain employs TRBV15 and TRBJ2-7; 7 nucleotides line up with TRBD1. Germline assignment: CDR1 LNHNV and CDR2 YYDKDF (reference sequence). The CDR3 is made up of 12 amino acids. CDR3: CATSGGTYGQYF. The CDR3 DNA reads TGTGCCACCTCAGGGGGAACTTACGGGCAGTACTTC.

In regard to this clonotype: A much larger clone differs from this one at a single base, so this may be a read error. The genes are TRBV6-6 and TRBJ1-5; D gene uncertain. Germline values: CDR1 MNHNY, CDR2 SVGAGI (reference sequence). The CDR3 is 11 amino acids. The CDR3 sequence is CVSSEYQPQHF. The DNA for the CDR3 is TGTGTCAGCAGTGAGTATCAGCCCCAGCATTTT.

This clonotype was seen more than once but under ten times. The rearrangement uses TRBV2 and TRBJ1-5; 8 bases map to TRBD1. CDR1 and CDR2 (germline): SNHLY, FYNNEI. The trim removed 4 bases at V and 5 bases at J, leaving 4 bases unmatched. The CDR3 runs to 14 residues. The CDR3 here is CASSGQGTDQPQHF. The CDR3 DNA follows: TGTGCCAGCAGTGGACAGGGGACCGATCAGCCCCAGCATTTT.

This clonotype was picked up many times. The CDR3 here is CASSLGDYNSPLHF. CDR3 nucleotides: TGTGCCAGCAGCTTGGGGGATTATAATTCACCCCTCCACTTT. J is TRBJ1-6 and V is TRBV7-9, with a weak D call TRBD1 (5 bases). Germline assignment: CDR1 SEHNR and CDR2 FQNEAQ (reference sequence). Between the trimmed V and J ends, which lost 3 bases and 4 bases, there was a span of 7 bases. The CDR3 extends over 14 amino acids.

The J gene is TRBJ2-5, the V gene TRBV15, with D perhaps being TRBD1 or TRBD2 (5 bases each). The germline CDR1 and CDR2 sequences are LNHNV and YYDKDF (reference sequence). The CDR3 consists of 14 residues. Trimming left V 7 bases short and J 5 bases short, with 17 bases between. CDR3 region: CATKGASPGETQYF. The CDR3 DNA reads TGTGCCACCAAAGGGGCATCCCCGGGGGAGACCCAGTACTTC. Filled out from reference TRBV15 and TRBJ2-5, the complete variable domain reads DAMVIQNPRYQVTQFGKPVTLSCSQTLNHNVMYWYQQKSSQAPKLLFHYYDKDFNNEADTPDNFQSRRPNTSFCFLDIRSPGLGDTAMYLCATKGASPGETQYFGPGTRLLVL.

The chain couples TRBV20-1 to TRBJ1-4; the D gene is possibly TRBD1 (5 bases). Germline V lookup: CDR1 DFQATT, CDR2 SNEGSKA (reference sequence). The CDR3 loop spans 14 amino acids. Trimming shortened V by 0 bases and J by 11 bases, and 16 bases separated the two germline ends. The CDR3 region is CSARDDRGMWKLFF. In nucleotides, the CDR3 is TGCAGTGCTAGAGATGACCGGGGGATGTGGAAACTGTTTTTT.

This clonotype came up many times. The chain's CDR3 is CSVEVGTGDYEQYF. The CDR3 nucleotides are TGCAGCGTTGAAGTGGGGACGGGAGACTACGAGCAGTACTTC. V and J are TRBV29-1 and TRBJ2-7, with D possibly TRBD2 on 6 matching bases. The V and J ends lost 1 base and 3 bases respectively, with 13 bases between them. Germline values: CDR1 SQVTM, CDR2 ANQGSEA. This CDR3 comprises 14 residues.